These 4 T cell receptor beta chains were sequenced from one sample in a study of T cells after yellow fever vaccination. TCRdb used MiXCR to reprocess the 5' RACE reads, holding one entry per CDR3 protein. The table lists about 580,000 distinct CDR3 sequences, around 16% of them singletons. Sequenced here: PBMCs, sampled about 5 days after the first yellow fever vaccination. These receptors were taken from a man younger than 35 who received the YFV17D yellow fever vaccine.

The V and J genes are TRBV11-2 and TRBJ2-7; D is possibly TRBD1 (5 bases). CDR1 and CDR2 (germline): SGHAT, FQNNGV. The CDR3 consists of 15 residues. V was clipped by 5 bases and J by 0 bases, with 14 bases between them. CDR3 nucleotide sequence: TGTGCCAGCAGCCCAGGAATAAGGGGCTCCTACGAGCAGTACTTC. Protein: CASSPGIRGSYEQYF.

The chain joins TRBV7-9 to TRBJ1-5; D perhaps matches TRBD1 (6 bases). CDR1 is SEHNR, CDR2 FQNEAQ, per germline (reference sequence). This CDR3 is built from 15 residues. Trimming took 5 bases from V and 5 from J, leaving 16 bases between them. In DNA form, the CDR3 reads TGTGCCAGCAGCCCCCAAGGGGGGGGCGATCAGCCCCAGCATTTT. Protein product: CASSPQGGGDQPQHF. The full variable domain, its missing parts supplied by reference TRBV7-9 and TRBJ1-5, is DTGVSQNPRHKITKRGQNVTFRCDPISEHNRLYWYRQTLGQGPEFLTYFQNEAQLEKSRLLSDRFSAERPKGSFSTLEIQRTEQGDSAMYLCASSPQGGGDQPQHFGDGTRLSIL.

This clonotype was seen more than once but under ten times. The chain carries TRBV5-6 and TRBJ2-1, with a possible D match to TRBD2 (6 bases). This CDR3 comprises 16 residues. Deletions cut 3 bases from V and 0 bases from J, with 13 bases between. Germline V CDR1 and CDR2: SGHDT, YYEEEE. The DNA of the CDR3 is TGTGCCAGCAGCTCGAGCGGGCCCCGCTCCTACAATGAGCAGTTCTTC. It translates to CASSSSGPRSYNEQFF.

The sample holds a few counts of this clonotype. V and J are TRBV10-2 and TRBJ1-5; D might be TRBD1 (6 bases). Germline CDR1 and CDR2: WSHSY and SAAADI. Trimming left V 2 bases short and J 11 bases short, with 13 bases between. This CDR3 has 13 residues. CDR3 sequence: CASSENREGAQHF. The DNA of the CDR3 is TGCGCCAGCAGTGAGAACAGGGAAGGAGCCCAGCATTTT.